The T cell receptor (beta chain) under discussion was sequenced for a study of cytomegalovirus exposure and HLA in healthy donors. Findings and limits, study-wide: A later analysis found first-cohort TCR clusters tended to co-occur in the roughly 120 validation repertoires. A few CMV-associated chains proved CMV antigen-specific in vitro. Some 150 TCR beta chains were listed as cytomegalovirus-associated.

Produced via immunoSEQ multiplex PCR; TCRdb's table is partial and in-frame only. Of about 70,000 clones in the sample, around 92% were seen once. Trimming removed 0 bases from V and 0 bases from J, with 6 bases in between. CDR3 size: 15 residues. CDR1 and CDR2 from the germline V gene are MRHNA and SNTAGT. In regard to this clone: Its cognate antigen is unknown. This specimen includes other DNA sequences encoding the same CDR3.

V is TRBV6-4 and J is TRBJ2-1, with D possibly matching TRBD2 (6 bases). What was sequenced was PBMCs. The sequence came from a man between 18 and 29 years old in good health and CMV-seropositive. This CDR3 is CASSDSAGSYNEQFF. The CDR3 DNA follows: TGTGCCAGCAGTGACTCAGCGGGCTCCTACAATGAGCAGTTCTTC.